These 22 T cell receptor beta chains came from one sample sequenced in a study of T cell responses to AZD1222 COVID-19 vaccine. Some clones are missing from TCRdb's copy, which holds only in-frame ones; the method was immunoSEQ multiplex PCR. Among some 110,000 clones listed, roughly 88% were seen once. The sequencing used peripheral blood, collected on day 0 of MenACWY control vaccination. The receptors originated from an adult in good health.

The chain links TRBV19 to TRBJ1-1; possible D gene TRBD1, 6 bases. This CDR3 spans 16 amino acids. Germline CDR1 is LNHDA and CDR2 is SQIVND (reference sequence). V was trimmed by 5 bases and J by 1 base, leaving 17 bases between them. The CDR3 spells CASSPSGGGQNTEAFF. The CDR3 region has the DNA TGTGCCAGTAGTCCATCGGGTGGGGGCCAGAACACTGAAGCTTTCTTT.

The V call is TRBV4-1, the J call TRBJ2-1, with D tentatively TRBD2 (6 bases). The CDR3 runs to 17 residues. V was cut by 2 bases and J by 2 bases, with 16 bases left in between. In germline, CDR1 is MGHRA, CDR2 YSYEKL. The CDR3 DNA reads TGCGCCAGCAGCCAATCCGAAAGGCGGGATACCTACAATGAGCAGTTCTTC. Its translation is CASSQSERRDTYNEQFF.

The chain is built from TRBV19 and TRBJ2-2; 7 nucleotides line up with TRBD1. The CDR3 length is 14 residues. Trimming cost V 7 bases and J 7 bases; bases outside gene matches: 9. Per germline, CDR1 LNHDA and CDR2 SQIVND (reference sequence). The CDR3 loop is CASTSDRVGGELFF. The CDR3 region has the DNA TGTGCCAGTACCTCCGACAGGGTCGGCGGGGAGCTGTTTTTT. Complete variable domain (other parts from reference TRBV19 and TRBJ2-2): DGGITQSPKYLFRKEGQNVTLSCEQNLNHDAMYWYRQDPGQGLRLIYYSQIVNDFQKGDIAEGYSVSREKKESFPLTVTSAQKNPTAFYLCASTSDRVGGELFFGEGSRLTVL.

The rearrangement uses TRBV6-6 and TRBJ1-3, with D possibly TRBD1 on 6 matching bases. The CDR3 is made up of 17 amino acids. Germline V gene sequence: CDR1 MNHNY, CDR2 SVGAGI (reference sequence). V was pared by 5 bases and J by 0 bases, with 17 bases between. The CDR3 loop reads CASSLRQAESSGNTIYF. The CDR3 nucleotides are TGTGCCAGCAGTCTACGACAGGCGGAGAGCTCTGGAAACACCATATATTTT.

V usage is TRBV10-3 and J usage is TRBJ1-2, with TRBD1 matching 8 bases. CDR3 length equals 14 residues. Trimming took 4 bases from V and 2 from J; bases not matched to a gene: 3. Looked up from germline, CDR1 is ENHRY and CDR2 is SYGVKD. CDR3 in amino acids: CAISARQGNYGYTF. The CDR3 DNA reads TGTGCCATCAGTGCGAGACAGGGGAACTATGGCTACACCTTC.

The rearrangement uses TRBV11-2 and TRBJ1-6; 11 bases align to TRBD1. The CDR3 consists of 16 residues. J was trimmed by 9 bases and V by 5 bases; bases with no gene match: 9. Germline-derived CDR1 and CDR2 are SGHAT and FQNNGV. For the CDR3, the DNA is TGTGCCAGCAGCGACTGGACAGGGGGCAGGAGTTCACCCCTCCACTTT. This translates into CASSDWTGGRSSPLHF.

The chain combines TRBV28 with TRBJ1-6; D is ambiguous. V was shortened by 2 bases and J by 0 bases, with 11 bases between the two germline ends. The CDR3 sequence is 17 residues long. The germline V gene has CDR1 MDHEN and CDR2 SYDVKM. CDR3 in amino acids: CASSLGRPSSYNSPLHF. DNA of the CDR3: TGTGCCAGCAGTTTAGGTCGACCTAGCTCCTATAATTCACCCCTCCACTTT.

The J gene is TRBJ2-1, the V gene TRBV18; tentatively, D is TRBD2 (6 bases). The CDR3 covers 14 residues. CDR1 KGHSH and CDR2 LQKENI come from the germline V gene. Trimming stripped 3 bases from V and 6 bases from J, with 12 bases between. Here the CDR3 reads CASSPGLLRNEQFF. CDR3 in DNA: TGTGCCAGCTCACCGGGACTCCTCCGCAATGAGCAGTTCTTC.

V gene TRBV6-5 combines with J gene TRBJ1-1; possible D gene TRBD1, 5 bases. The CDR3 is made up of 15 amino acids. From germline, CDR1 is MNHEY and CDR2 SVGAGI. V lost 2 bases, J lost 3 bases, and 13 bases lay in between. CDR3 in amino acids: CASSYGAGQDTEAFF. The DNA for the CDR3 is TGTGCCAGCAGTTACGGGGCGGGGCAGGACACTGAAGCTTTCTTT.

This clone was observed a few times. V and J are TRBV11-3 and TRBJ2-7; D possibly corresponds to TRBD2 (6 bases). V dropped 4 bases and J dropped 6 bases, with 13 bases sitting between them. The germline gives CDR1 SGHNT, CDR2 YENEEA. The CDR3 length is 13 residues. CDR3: CASSSGDVGEQYF. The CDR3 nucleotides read TGTGCCAGCAGCTCGGGGGACGTGGGCGAGCAGTACTTC. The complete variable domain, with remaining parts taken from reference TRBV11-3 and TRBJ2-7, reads EAGVVQSPRYKIIEKKQPVAFWCNPISGHNTLYWYLQNLGQGPELLIRYENEEAVDDSQLPKDRFSAERLKGVDSTLKIQPAELGDSAVYLCASSSGDVGEQYFGPGTRLTVT.

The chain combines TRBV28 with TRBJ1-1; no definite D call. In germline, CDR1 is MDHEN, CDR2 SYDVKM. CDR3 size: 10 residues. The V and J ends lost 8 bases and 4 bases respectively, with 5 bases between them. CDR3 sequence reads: CASGRTEAFF. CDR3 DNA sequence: TGTGCCAGCGGCCGCACTGAAGCTTTCTTT.

CDR3 bases: TGTGCCACCAGCAGAGAACGCGGGGCTAATGAAAAACTGTTTTTT. Translation: CATSRERGANEKLFF. V and J are TRBV15 and TRBJ1-4; no reliable D call. This CDR3 region has 15 residues. Between the trimmed V and J ends, which lost 0 bases and 3 bases, there was a span of 8 bases. Germline V gene lookup returns CDR1 LNHNV and CDR2 YYDKDF (reference sequence).

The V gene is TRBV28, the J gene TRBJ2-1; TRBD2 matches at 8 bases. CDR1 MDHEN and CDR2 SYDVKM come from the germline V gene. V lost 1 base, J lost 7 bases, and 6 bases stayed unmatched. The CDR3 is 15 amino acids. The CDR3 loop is CASSLFRGGTNEQFF. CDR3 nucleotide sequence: TGTGCCAGCAGTTTATTTCGGGGGGGCACGAATGAGCAGTTCTTC.

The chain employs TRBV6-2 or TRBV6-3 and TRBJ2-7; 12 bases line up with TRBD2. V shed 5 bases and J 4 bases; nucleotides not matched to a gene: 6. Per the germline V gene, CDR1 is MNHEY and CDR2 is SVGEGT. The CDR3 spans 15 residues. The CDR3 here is CASSIGLAGPYEQYF. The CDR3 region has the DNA TGTGCCAGCAGTATTGGACTAGCGGGACCTTACGAGCAGTACTTC.

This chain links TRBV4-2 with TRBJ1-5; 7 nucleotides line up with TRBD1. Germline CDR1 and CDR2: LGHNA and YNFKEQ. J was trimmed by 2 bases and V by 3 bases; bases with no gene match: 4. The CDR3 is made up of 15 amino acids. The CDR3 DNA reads TGTGCCAGCAGCCACATTGGACAGGGCAATCAGCCCCAGCATTTT. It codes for CASSHIGQGNQPQHF.

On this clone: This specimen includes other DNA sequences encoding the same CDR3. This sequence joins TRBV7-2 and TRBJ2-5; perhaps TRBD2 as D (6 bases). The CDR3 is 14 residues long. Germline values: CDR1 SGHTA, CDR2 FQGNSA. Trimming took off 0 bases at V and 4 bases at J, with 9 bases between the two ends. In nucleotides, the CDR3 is TGTGCCAGCAGCTTAGCGGGGGGTAGAGAGACCCAGTACTTC. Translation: CASSLAGGRETQYF.

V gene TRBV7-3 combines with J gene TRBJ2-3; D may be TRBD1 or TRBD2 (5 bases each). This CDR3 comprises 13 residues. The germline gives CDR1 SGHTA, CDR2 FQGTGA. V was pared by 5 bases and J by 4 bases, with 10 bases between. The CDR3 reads CASSPGTPDTQYF. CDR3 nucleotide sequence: TGTGCCAGCAGCCCCGGGACCCCAGATACGCAGTATTTT.

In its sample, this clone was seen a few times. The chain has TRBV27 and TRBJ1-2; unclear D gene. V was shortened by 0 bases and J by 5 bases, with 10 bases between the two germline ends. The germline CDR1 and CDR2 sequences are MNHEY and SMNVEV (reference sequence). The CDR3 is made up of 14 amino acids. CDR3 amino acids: CASSLSAPGYGYTF. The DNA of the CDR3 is TGTGCCAGCAGTTTATCGGCACCCGGGTATGGCTACACCTTC.

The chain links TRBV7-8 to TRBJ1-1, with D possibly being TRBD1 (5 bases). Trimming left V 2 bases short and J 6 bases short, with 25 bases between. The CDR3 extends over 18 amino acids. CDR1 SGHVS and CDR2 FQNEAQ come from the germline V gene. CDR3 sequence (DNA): TGTGCCAGCAGCTTACGGTTTGGGGGTGCGGACCGTCGTTCTGAAGCTTTCTTT. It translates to CASSLRFGGADRRSEAFF. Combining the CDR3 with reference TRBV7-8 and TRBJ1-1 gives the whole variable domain GAGVSQSPRYKVAKRGQDVALRCDPISGHVSLFWYQQALGQGPEFLTYFQNEAQLDKSGLPSDRFFAERPEGSVSTLKIQRTQQEDSAVYLCASSLRFGGADRRSEAFFGQGTRLTVV.

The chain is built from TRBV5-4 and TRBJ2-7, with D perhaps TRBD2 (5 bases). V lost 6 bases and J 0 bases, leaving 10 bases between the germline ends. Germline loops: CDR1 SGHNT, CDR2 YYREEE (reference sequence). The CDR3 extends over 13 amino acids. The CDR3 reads CASTPGNSYEQYF. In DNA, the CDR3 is TGTGCCAGCACCCCCGGGAACTCCTACGAGCAGTACTTC.

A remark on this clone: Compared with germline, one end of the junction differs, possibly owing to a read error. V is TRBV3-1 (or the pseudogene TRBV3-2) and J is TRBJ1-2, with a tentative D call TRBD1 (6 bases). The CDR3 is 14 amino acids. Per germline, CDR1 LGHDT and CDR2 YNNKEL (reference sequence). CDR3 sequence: CASSQSVRGDGHTF. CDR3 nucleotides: TGTGCCAGCAGCCAATCCGTGAGGGGGGATGGCCACACCTTC.

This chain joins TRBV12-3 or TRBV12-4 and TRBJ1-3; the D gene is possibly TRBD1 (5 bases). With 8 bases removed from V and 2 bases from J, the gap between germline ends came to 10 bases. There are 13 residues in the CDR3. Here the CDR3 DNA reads TGTGCCAGCCGCGGGACTACTGGAAACACCATATATTTT. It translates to CASRGTTGNTIYF.